This T cell receptor (beta chain) originates from a study of shared clonotypes between healthy human individuals. Study-wide findings and caveats: The study found lower generation probabilities in non-shared clonotypes than in those shared by all four donors.

Authors' analysis steps: ImmunoSEQ gave junction-only sequences without quality scores, so filtering differed. The method was immunoSEQ multiplex PCR; TCRdb's version includes in-frame clones alone and lacks a portion of them. The D gene and trimming were derived from the DNA, and the V and J assignments and clone size from that table. The sample comprises millions of clones, 85% to 95% of which are singletons, and more than 0.12% rests with the top ten. The germline CDR1 and CDR2 sequences are SGDLS and YYNGEE. Between the trimmed V and J ends, which lost 3 bases and 6 bases, there was a span of 20 bases. The CDR3 covers 16 residues. Concerning this clone: Antigen specificity is unknown.

CD4+ cells were split into CD45RA+ naive and CD45RA-negative memory subsets. The sample was naive CD4+ T cells sorted from blood. The subset was: CD45RA+ positively selected. This receptor was identified in a young man in good health. The chain uses TRBV9 and TRBJ2-3; D may be TRBD1 (5 bases). This CDR3 is CASSAVQGVSGDTQYF. CDR3 sequence (DNA): TGTGCCAGCAGCGCGGTCCAGGGTGTTTCCGGGGATACGCAGTATTTT.